Presented here are 16 T cell receptor beta chains from one specimen sequenced in a study of T cell clonality in common variable immunodeficiency. Assay: immunoSEQ multiplex PCR; the TCRdb copy retains only in-frame clones and omits some. The data show 40,000 to 45,000 clones, none appearing only once, with about 0.68% held by the ten largest. The sequenced sample consisted of peripheral blood mononuclear cells. The source is a person between 18 and 75 years old in good health.

This clone was seen many times. The read gets to within 3 residues of the CDR3 end, and the germline J gene fills in the rest. This chain joins TRBV6-1 and TRBJ1-2; 7 bases map to TRBD1. CDR3 length: 15 amino acids. V lost 1 base to trimming and J lost 4 bases; unmatched junction nucleotides: 6. The germline CDR1 and CDR2 sequences are MNHNS and SASEGT. CDR3 sequence reads: CASSEGGTDVYGYTF. The DNA read from the CDR3 is TGTGCCAGCAGTGAAGGGGGGACAGATGTCTATGGC.

This clone occurred many times. The DNA ends 3 residues before the CDR3 does, and the rest of the CDR3 is filled in from the germline J gene. The chain recombines TRBV3-1 (or the pseudogene TRBV3-2) with TRBJ2-5; maybe TRBD2 (5 bases). The V and J ends lost 3 bases and 5 bases respectively, with 13 bases between them. The CDR3 extends over 14 amino acids. CDR1 and CDR2 from the germline V gene are LGHDT and YNNKEL (reference sequence). The CDR3 sequence: CASSHPLDSETQYF. The sequenced part of the CDR3 DNA is TGTGCCAGCAGCCACCCACTAGACTCGGAGACC.

There are many counts of this clone. The read comes to an end 3 residues before the CDR3 does, leaving the germline J gene to fill in the end. The chain combines TRBV15 with TRBJ2-7; perhaps TRBD2 as D (6 bases). CDR1 is LNHNV and CDR2 is YYDKDF in the germline V gene (reference sequence). The CDR3 length is 15 residues. With 0 bases removed from V and 3 bases from J, the gap between germline ends came to 12 bases. The CDR3 region is CATSRDWGVSYEQYF. The sequenced CDR3 bases are TGTGCCACCAGCAGAGATTGGGGGGTTAGCTACGAG.

This clone has ten or more counts. The read gets to within 3 residues of the CDR3 end, and the germline J gene fills in the rest. The V and J genes are TRBV6-2 or TRBV6-3 and TRBJ2-7; maybe TRBD1 (6 bases). Germline loops: CDR1 MNHEY, CDR2 SVGEGT. This CDR3 region has 14 residues. The V end was cut by 1 base, the J end by 5 bases, with 12 bases between. The covered CDR3 bases are TGTGCCAGCAGTTACTGGCAGGGGAAGGACGAG. This gives the protein CASSYWQGKDE. The entire CDR3 protein is CASSYWQGKDEQYF.

This clone was seen repeatedly, ten times or more. The CDR3 goes on 3 residues after the read ends, and that part is filled in from the germline J gene. The chain combines TRBV19 with TRBJ2-5; D is perhaps TRBD1 (6 bases). Germline lookup yields CDR1 LNHDA and CDR2 SQIVND (reference sequence). V was shortened by 8 bases and J by 2 bases, with 15 bases between the two germline ends. The CDR3 has 14 residues. The CDR3 reads CASGSGHLQETQYF. The CDR3 DNA, read in part, is TGTGCCAGTGGCTCGGGACACCTACAAGAGACC.

This clone occurred many times. Coverage ceases 3 residues before the CDR3 finishes, and the germline J gene fills in the end. The genes are TRBV6-2 or TRBV6-3 and TRBJ2-7; TRBD1 aligns across 7 bases. CDR1 MNHEY and CDR2 SVGEGT come from the germline V gene. The CDR3 is 17 residues long. The ends lost 0 bases at V and 6 bases at J; junction bases unmatched: 14. The part of the CDR3 DNA that was read is TGTGCCAGCAGTTACTCCCGCCGACAGGGTTTGAGGGGCGAG. Encoded protein: CASSYSRRQGLRGE. In full, the CDR3 is CASSYSRRQGLRGEQYF.

This clone was seen a handful of times. The read ends 3 residues shy of where the CDR3 ends; the end is completed using the germline J gene. The chain joins TRBV20-1 to TRBJ1-2, with a tentative D call TRBD1 (6 bases). Trimming took 5 bases from V and 2 from J, leaving 12 bases between them. From germline, CDR1 is DFQATT and CDR2 SNEGSKA (reference sequence). The CDR3 contains 13 residues. The sequenced part of the CDR3 DNA is TGCAGTGCTGGCAGGGGTAACAACTATGGC. Protein: CSAGRGNNYG. The whole CDR3 reads CSAGRGNNYGYTF.

This clone was recorded many times. The CDR3 end is not reached by the read, which stops 3 residues before it; the germline J gene fills it in. The rearrangement links TRBV20-1 to TRBJ2-5; the match to TRBD1 covers 7 bases. V shed 5 bases, J shed 5 bases, and the junction held 8 bases outside the gene matches. The CDR3 extends over 13 amino acids. Germline V gene sequence: CDR1 DFQATT, CDR2 SNEGSKA (reference sequence). CDR3 DNA, as far as it was read: TGCAGTGCTCCACAGGGGAATGTGGAGACC. It codes for CSAPQGNVET. Given in full, the CDR3 is CSAPQGNVETQYF.

This clone was seen a few times. The CDR3 extends 3 residues past the end of the read, so its final part is completed from the germline J gene. The chain links TRBV20-1 to TRBJ1-1, with D perhaps matching TRBD1 (5 bases). There are 14 residues in the CDR3. Germline lookup yields CDR1 DFQATT and CDR2 SNEGSKA (reference sequence). The V gene lost 1 base and the J gene lost 4 bases, with 13 bases spanning the gap. The CDR3 reads CSARVPVGGTEAFF. CDR3 DNA (partial): TGCAGTGCTAGAGTACCGGTGGGGGGCACTGAA.

This clone was counted many times. The sequenced fragment ends 3 residues before the CDR3 boundary, so the rest is inferred from the germline J gene. The rearrangement links TRBV5-4 to TRBJ1-1; TRBD1 agrees at 9 bases. Looked up from germline, CDR1 is SGHNT and CDR2 is YYREEE (reference sequence). This CDR3 region has 15 residues. Trimming at V came to 6 bases and at J to 5 bases, leaving 11 bases not matched to a gene. CDR3 DNA (partial): TGTGCCAGCACCCCCGAACAGGGGGCTTGGACTGAA. Its translation is CASTPEQGAWTE. The whole CDR3 is CASTPEQGAWTEAFF.

This clone showed up many times. The read finishes 3 residues shy of the CDR3 end, and the germline J gene is used to complete it. The chain has TRBV19 and TRBJ2-3; 14 nucleotides agree with TRBD2. Germline loops: CDR1 LNHDA, CDR2 SQIVND (reference sequence). V shed 0 bases and J 5 bases; nucleotides not matched to a gene: 10. The CDR3 runs 19 residues. The CDR3 reads CASSIDGTSGSGWKDTQYF. The covered CDR3 bases are TGTGCCAGTAGTATAGACGGGACTAGCGGGAGTGGTTGGAAAGATACG. The variable domain in full, with the rest retrieved from reference TRBV19 and TRBJ2-3, is DGGITQSPKYLFRKEGQNVTLSCEQNLNHDAMYWYRQDPGQGLRLIYYSQIVNDFQKGDIAEGYSVSREKKESFPLTVTSAQKNPTAFYLCASSIDGTSGSGWKDTQYFGPGTRLTVL.

This clone was detected only a few times. Read coverage stops 3 residues before the CDR3 terminus; the germline J gene supplies the remainder. This sequence joins TRBV18 and TRBJ2-4, with a possible D match to TRBD1 (6 bases). The CDR3 spans 16 residues. In germline, CDR1 is KGHSH, CDR2 LQKENI. The CDR3 reads CASSLPYRVRTDGQYF. The CDR3 bases that were read are TGTGCCAGCTCACTCCCGTACAGGGTTAGGACGGATGGT.

This clone was observed at least ten times. The read ends 3 residues before the CDR3 terminus; that terminus is restored from the germline J gene. The gene calls are TRBV7-9 and TRBJ1-4, with D unclear. In germline, CDR1 is SEHNR, CDR2 FQNEAQ (reference sequence). The V and J ends lost 4 bases and 3 bases respectively, with 12 bases between them. CDR3 length: 15 residues. The sequenced CDR3 bases are TGTGCCAGCAGCTACAGACGGCCTCCTAATGAAAAA. The encoded protein is CASSYRRPPNEK. The CDR3 reads in full as CASSYRRPPNEKLFF.

This clone has a count of ten or more. With the read ending 3 residues before the CDR3 end, the germline J gene is used to fill in that end. V is TRBV12-3 or TRBV12-4 and J is TRBJ1-4; tentative D call: TRBD1 (6 bases). Between the trimmed V and J ends, which lost 6 bases and 8 bases, there was a span of 10 bases. This CDR3 region has 12 residues. The CDR3: CASSEGGEKLFF. Partial CDR3 DNA: TGTGCCAGCAGCGAGGGGGGGGAAAAA.

This clone showed up many times. The CDR3 sequence: CACRDRESETQYF. The CDR3 bases that were read are TGTGCCTGCCGGGACAGGGAGTCGGAGACC. The chain has TRBV30 and TRBJ2-5; 9 bases map to TRBD1. Read data end 3 residues before the CDR3 end; the end is taken from the germline J gene. J was trimmed by 5 bases and V by 6 bases; bases with no gene match: 7. This CDR3 has 13 residues. From germline, CDR1 is GTSNPN and CDR2 SVGIG (reference sequence).

This clone was detected ten times or more. The DNA ends 3 residues before the CDR3 does, and the rest of the CDR3 is filled in from the germline J gene. The chain has TRBV9 and TRBJ2-1; 9 nucleotides match TRBD2. This CDR3 region has 17 residues. The germline CDR1 and CDR2 sequences are SGDLS and YYNGEE. V lost 5 bases, J lost 7 bases, and 16 bases stayed unmatched. The part of the CDR3 DNA that was read is TGTGCCAGCAGTCAGACGGGTAGCGGGAGTATTGGGAATGAG. It specifies CASSQTGSGSIGNE. The full CDR3 is CASSQTGSGSIGNEQFF.